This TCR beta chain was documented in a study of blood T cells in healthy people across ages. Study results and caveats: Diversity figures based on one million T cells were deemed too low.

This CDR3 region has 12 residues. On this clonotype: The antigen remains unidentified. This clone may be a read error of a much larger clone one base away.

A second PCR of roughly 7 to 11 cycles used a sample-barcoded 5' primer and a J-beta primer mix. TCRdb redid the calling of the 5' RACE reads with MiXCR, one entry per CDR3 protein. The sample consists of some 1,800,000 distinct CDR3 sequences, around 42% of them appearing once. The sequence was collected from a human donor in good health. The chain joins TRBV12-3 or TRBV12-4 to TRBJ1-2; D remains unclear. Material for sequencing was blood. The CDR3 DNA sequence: TGTGCCAGCAGTAACCTAGGGATGGGCTGCACCTTC. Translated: CASSNLGMGCTF.